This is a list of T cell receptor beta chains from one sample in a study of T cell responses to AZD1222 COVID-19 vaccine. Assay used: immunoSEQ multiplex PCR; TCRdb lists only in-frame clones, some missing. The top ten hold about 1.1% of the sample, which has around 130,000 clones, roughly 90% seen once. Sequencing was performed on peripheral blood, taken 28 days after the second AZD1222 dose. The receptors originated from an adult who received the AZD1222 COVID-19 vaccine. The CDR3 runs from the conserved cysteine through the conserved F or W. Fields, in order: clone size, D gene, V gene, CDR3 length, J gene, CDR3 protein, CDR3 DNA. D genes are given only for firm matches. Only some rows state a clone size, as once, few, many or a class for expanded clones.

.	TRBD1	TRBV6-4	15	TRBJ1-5	CATRRQGDSNQPQHF	TGTGCCACCCGAAGACAGGGGGATAGCAATCAGCCCCAGCATTTT
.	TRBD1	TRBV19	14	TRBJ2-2	CASHRGRTTGELFF	TGTGCCAGCCACAGGGGGCGCACCACCGGGGAGCTGTTTTTT
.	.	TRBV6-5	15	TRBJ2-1	CASSYRGRQDNEQFF	TGTGCCAGCAGTTACCGCGGAAGACAAGACAATGAGCAGTTCTTC
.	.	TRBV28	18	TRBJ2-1	CASSLRVLVESSYNEQFF	TGTGCCAGCAGTTTAAGAGTCCTCGTGGAGTCCTCCTACAATGAGCAGTTCTTC
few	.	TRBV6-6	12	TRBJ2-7	CASSRDGYEQYF	TGTGCCAGCAGTAGGGACGGGTACGAGCAGTACTTC
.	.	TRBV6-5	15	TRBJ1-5	CASRGRSGGNQPQHF	TGTGCCAGCAGGGGACGGTCCGGGGGCAATCAGCCCCAGCATTTT
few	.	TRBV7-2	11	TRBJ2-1	CASSFSREQFF	TGTGCCAGCAGCTTTTCTCGGGAGCAGTTCTTC
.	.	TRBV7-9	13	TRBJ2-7	CASSLRIKDEQYF	TGTGCCAGCAGCTTACGTATAAAGGACGAGCAGTACTTC
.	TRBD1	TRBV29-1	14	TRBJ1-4	CSVDPGTGTEKLFF	TGCAGCGTAGATCCCGGGACAGGGACTGAAAAACTGTTTTTT
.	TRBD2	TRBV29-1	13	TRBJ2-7	CSVERQGGSEQYF	TGCAGCGTTGAACGGCAGGGAGGGTCCGAGCAGTACTTC
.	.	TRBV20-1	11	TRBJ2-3	CSAALGGTQYF	TGCAGTGCCGCGCTTGGCGGTACGCAGTATTTT
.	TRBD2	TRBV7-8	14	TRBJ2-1	CASNQLAGGNEQFF	TGTGCCAGCAACCAACTAGCGGGAGGCAATGAGCAGTTCTTC
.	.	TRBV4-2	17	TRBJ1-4	CASSQELLAATNEKLFF	TGTGCCAGCAGCCAAGAGCTCTTGGCTGCAACTAATGAAAAACTGTTTTTT
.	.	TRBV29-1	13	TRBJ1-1	CSPALGRNTEAFF	TGCAGCCCTGCTTTGGGGCGGAACACTGAAGCTTTCTTT
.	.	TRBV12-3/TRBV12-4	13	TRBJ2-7	CASTTWAGDEQYF	TGTGCCAGCACCACGTGGGCTGGGGACGAGCAGTACTTC
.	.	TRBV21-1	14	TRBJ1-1	CASLPDRVIAEAFF	TGTGCCAGCCTACCCGACAGGGTTATCGCTGAAGCTTTCTTT
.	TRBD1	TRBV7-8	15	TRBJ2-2	CASSPRQGRSGELFF	TGTGCCAGCAGCCCCCGACAGGGTAGATCCGGGGAGCTGTTTTTT
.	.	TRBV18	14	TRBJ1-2	CASSQEGLDYGYTF	TGTGCCAGCTCGCAAGAGGGACTTGACTATGGCTACACCTTC
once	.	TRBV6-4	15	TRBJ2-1	CASSDLDRGANEQFF	TGTGCCAGCAGTGACTTGGACCGAGGGGCGAATGAGCAGTTCTTC
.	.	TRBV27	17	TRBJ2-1	CASNFSRSLARYNEQFF	TGTGCCAGCAATTTTTCCCGCTCTCTAGCGAGGTACAATGAGCAGTTCTTC
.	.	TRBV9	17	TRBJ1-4	CASSVGPGGGAYEKLFF	TGTGCCAGCAGCGTAGGACCAGGCGGGGGCGCCTACGAAAAACTGTTTTTT
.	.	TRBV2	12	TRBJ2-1	CASSEVYNEQFF	TGTGCCAGCAGTGAAGTATACAATGAGCAGTTCTTC
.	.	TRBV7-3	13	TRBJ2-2	CASSLWQERELFF	TGTGCCAGCAGCTTATGGCAGGAGAGGGAGCTGTTTTTT
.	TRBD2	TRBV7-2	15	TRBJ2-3	CASSLLAGFTDTQYF	TGTGCCAGCAGCTTACTAGCGGGATTCACAGATACGCAGTATTTT
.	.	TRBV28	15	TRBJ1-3	CATGGENKAGNTIYF	TGTGCCACCGGAGGAGAGAACAAGGCTGGAAACACCATATATTTT
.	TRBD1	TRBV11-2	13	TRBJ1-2	CASSLGQGDGYTF	TGTGCCAGCAGCTTGGGACAGGGTGACGGCTACACCTTC
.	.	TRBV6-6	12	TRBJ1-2	CASEDFNYGYTF	TGTGCCAGCGAGGACTTCAACTATGGCTACACCTTC
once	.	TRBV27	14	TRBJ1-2	CASSPDRANYGYTF	TGTGCCAGCAGTCCGGACAGAGCTAACTATGGCTACACCTTC
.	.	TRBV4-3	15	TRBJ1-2	CASSQNMRTAGGYTF	TGCGCCAGCAGCCAGAACATGAGGACAGCCGGGGGCTACACCTTC
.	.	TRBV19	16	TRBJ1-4	CASIRNSGTTNEKLFF	TGTGCCAGTATCCGTAACTCAGGGACCACTAATGAAAAACTGTTTTTT
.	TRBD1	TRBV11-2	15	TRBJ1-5	CASSLGQFSNQPQHF	TGTGCCAGCAGCTTGGGACAGTTTAGCAATCAGCCCCAGCATTTT
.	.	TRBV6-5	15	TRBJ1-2	CASTGTAVPSYGYTF	TGTGCCAGCACCGGGACGGCAGTTCCTAGCTATGGCTACACCTTC
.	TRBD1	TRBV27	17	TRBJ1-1	CASSLFGQGSMNTEAFF	TGTGCCAGCAGTTTGTTTGGACAGGGGTCTATGAACACTGAAGCTTTCTTT
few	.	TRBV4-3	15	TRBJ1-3	CASSQQQGIEDTIYF	TGCGCCAGCAGCCAACAACAGGGAATAGAGGACACCATATATTTT
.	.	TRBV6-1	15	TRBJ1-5	CASSEEGLSNQPQHF	TGTGCCAGCAGTGAAGAAGGGTTAAGCAATCAGCCCCAGCATTTT
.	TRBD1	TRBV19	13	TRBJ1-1	CASSTTGDTEAFF	TGTGCCAGTAGTACCACAGGGGACACTGAAGCTTTCTTT
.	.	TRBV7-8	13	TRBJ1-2	CASSLEARGGYTF	TGTGCCAGCAGCTTAGAGGCACGGGGCGGCTACACCTTC
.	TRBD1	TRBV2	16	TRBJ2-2	CASSSGTGANTGELFF	TGTGCCAGCAGCTCCGGGACAGGGGCGAACACCGGGGAGCTGTTTTTT
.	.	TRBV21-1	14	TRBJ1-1	CASMPGLENTEAFF	TGTGCCAGTATGCCGGGATTGGAAAACACTGAAGCTTTCTTT
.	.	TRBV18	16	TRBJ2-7	CASSPRGGSSSYEQYF	TGTGCCAGCTCCCCTAGGGGGGGTTCCTCGTCCTACGAGCAGTACTTC
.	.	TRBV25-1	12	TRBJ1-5	CASRSGNQPQHF	TGTGCCAGCCGATCGGGCAATCAGCCCCAGCATTTT
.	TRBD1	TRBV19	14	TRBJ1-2	CASSTRDSVYGYTF	TGTGCCAGTAGTACCCGGGACAGCGTCTATGGCTACACCTTC
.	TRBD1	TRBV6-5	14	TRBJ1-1	CASSYRTGETEAFF	TGTGCCAGCAGTTACCGGACAGGGGAAACTGAAGCTTTCTTT
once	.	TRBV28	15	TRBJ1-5	CASRGQTDSNQPQHF	TGTGCCAGCAGGGGTCAGACAGATAGCAATCAGCCCCAGCATTTT
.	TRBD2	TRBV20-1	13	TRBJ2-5	CSASPSGEETQYF	TGCAGTGCTAGTCCTAGCGGGGAAGAGACCCAGTACTTC